The 28 T cell receptor beta chains below all came from one sample that was sequenced in a study of T cell repertoires in aging, cancer and after chemotherapy. Amplification of TCR beta used genomic DNA extracted from peripheral blood. Multiplex touch-down PCR with TRB-A/B primers amplified rearranged V-D-J TRB sequences. MiXCR was run by TCRdb on the multiplex PCR reads, yielding one entry per CDR3 protein. The sample consists of 9,900 or so distinct CDR3 sequences, about 25% of them appearing once. Sequencing was done on a sample of blood. The receptors were sampled from a human donor in good health.

Within the sample, this clonotype is medium-sized. CDR3 region: CATSRDLGGTGELFF. CDR3 bases: TGTGCCACCAGCAGAGACCTGGGGGGCACCGGGGAGCTGTTTTTT. The rearrangement links TRBV15 to TRBJ2-2; tentatively, D is TRBD2 (6 bases). Germline V gene sequence: CDR1 LNHNV, CDR2 YYDKDF (reference sequence). Between the trimmed V and J ends, which lost 0 bases and 4 bases, there was a span of 9 bases. The CDR3 length is 15 residues.

The chain employs TRBV25-1 and TRBJ2-2; 16 bases are a match to TRBD2. J lost 5 bases, V lost 1 base, and 7 bases had no gene match. The germline V gene has CDR1 MGHDK and CDR2 SYGVNS. The CDR3 is 19 residues long. The CDR3 bases are TGTGCCAGCAGTGAATGGGGACTAGCGGGAGGGCGTTATACCGGGGAGCTGTTTTTT. This translates into CASSEWGLAGGRYTGELFF.

This clonotype was seen just once. This chain links TRBV20-1 with TRBJ1-1; 8 nucleotides line up with TRBD1. This CDR3 spans 13 amino acids. Looked up from germline, CDR1 is DFQATT and CDR2 is SNEGSKA (reference sequence). V lost 5 bases, J lost 4 bases, and 6 bases stayed unmatched. CDR3: CSAPYTGGTEAFF. The CDR3 nucleotides read TGCAGTGCTCCTTATACAGGGGGCACTGAAGCTTTCTTT.

This clonotype was picked up a small number of times. The gene calls are TRBV6-4 and TRBJ2-3; TRBD1 might be the D (5 bases). Germline V gene data show CDR1 as MRHNA and CDR2 as SNTAGT. The CDR3 loop spans 15 amino acids. The ends were cut back, 0 bases at V and 0 bases at J, with 7 bases in the middle. The CDR3 spells CASSDSTDSTDTQYF. DNA for the CDR3: TGTGCCAGCAGTGACTCGACAGATAGCACAGATACGCAGTATTTT.

V gene TRBV5-4 combines with J gene TRBJ2-2; D remains unclear. The ends were cut back, 1 base at V and 11 bases at J, with 9 bases in the middle. The V gene's germline CDR1 is SGHNT and CDR2 YYREEE (reference sequence). This CDR3 is 12 amino acids long. The CDR3 loop reads CASSLRNYELFF. The DNA of the CDR3 is TGTGCCAGCAGCTTGCGGAATTACGAGCTGTTTTTT.

This clonotype is labeled as medium-sized. The genes are TRBV27 and TRBJ1-4, with D uncertain. There are 13 residues in the CDR3. V gave up 4 bases and J gave up 8 bases, with 11 bases separating them. Germline loops: CDR1 MNHEY, CDR2 SMNVEV (reference sequence). CDR3 residues: CASSSGFREKLFF. CDR3 in DNA: TGTGCCAGCAGTTCCGGGTTTAGGGAAAAACTGTTTTTT.

The table lists this clonotype with a few counts. The chain couples TRBV6-1 to TRBJ2-1; the D gene is possibly TRBD2 (5 bases). Deletions cut 5 bases from V and 2 bases from J, with 22 bases between. The germline CDR1 and CDR2 sequences are MNHNS and SASEGT. The CDR3 contains 18 residues. CDR3 in amino acids: CASSYSAQDYTAYNEQFF. The CDR3 nucleotides are TGTGCCAGCAGTTACTCGGCCCAAGACTACACCGCCTACAATGAGCAGTTCTTC.

This clonotype was seen just once. The chain uses TRBV6-1 and TRBJ1-1, with TRBD1 identical over 7 bases. The V segment lost 5 bases and the J segment 4 bases; nucleotides outside the gene matches: 7. The CDR3 totals 14 residues. Germline V gene lookup returns CDR1 MNHNS and CDR2 SASEGT. The CDR3 loop reads CASSLRGSSTEAFF. The CDR3 DNA sequence: TGTGCCAGCAGTCTCAGGGGGAGTAGCACTGAAGCTTTCTTT.

The chain uses TRBV30 and TRBJ2-4, with D possibly matching TRBD1 (6 bases). The CDR3 extends over 13 amino acids. Per the germline V gene, CDR1 is GTSNPN and CDR2 is SVGIG (reference sequence). V was cut by 1 base and J by 9 bases, with 13 bases left in between. CDR3 sequence reads: CAWSATGMGIQYF. Here the CDR3 DNA reads TGTGCCTGGAGTGCCACAGGGATGGGCATTCAGTACTTC.

The chain is built from TRBV28 and TRBJ1-5; D gene ambiguous. This CDR3 contains 13 residues. Germline values: CDR1 MDHEN, CDR2 SYDVKM. Trimming left V 6 bases short and J 2 bases short, with 8 bases between. CDR3: CASRRRGNQPQHF. Written as DNA, the CDR3 is TGTGCCAGCAGAAGAAGGGGCAATCAGCCCCAGCATTTT.

This rearrangement joins TRBV11-2 to TRBJ2-7; possible D gene TRBD2, 7 bases. CDR3 size: 18 residues. Germline CDR1 is SGHAT and CDR2 is FQNNGV. Trimming left V 8 bases short and J 0 bases short, with 26 bases between. Here the CDR3 reads CASSPPWGGEESSYEQYF. As DNA, the CDR3 is TGTGCCAGCTCACCACCGTGGGGGGGCGAGGAATCCTCCTACGAGCAGTACTTC.

This clonotype is termed medium-sized. This chain joins TRBV29-1 and TRBJ1-1, with D possibly being TRBD1 (6 bases). Trimming left V 4 bases short and J 4 bases short, with 25 bases between. This CDR3 is 17 amino acids long. CDR1 and CDR2 (germline): SQVTM, ANQGSEA. CDR3 amino acids: CSVVTGGRVSGRTEAFF. The DNA of the CDR3 is TGCAGCGTTGTTACCGGGGGCAGGGTATCGGGGCGCACTGAAGCTTTCTTT.

This clonotype was counted only a few times. The chain recombines TRBV5-8 with TRBJ1-5; 8 bases align to TRBD1. Trimming removed 3 bases from V and 4 bases from J; junction bases left unmatched: 0. This CDR3 contains 13 residues. CDR1 is SGHTS, CDR2 YDEGEE, per germline. CDR3 protein: CASSWTGNQPQHF. The CDR3 bases are TGTGCCAGCAGCTGGACAGGGAATCAGCCCCAGCATTTT. Looking up the rest from reference TRBV5-8 and TRBJ1-5 gives the full variable domain: EAGVTQSPTHLIKTRGQQATLRCSPISGHTSVYWYQQALGLGLQFLLWYDEGEERNRGNFPPRFSGRQFPNYSSELNVNALELEDSALYLCASSWTGNQPQHFGDGTRLSIL.

The chain uses TRBV19 and TRBJ1-1; a possible D gene is TRBD1 (6 bases). The CDR3 runs to 15 residues. Germline CDR1 is LNHDA and CDR2 is SQIVND (reference sequence). V was trimmed by 9 bases and J by 0 bases, leaving 17 bases between them. The CDR3, as DNA: TGTGCCAGGAGAGGGGGGGGCTGGATGAACACTGAAGCTTTCTTT. Residues: CARRGGGWMNTEAFF.

As concerns this clonotype: A read error may explain this, as a much larger clone is one base away. The CDR3 nucleotides are TGTGCCACCAGTGAACAAATTCGGACCAACACCGGGGAGCTGTTTTTT. Translating it yields CATSEQIRTNTGELFF. This chain joins TRBV15 and TRBJ2-2; D remains unclear. CDR3 length: 16 amino acids. V dropped 6 bases and J dropped 2 bases, with 16 bases sitting between them. Per the germline V gene, CDR1 is LNHNV and CDR2 is YYDKDF (reference sequence).

The gene calls are TRBV18 and TRBJ2-1; D call uncertain. CDR1 and CDR2 from the germline V gene are KGHSH and LQKENI. V was clipped by 3 bases and J by 5 bases, with 11 bases between them. The CDR3 totals 14 residues. The CDR3 DNA reads TGTGCCAGCTCACCTGGAGCGATTAACAATGAGCAGTTCTTC. Its translation is CASSPGAINNEQFF. Based on the CDR3 plus reference TRBV18 and TRBJ2-1, the full variable domain is NAGVMQNPRHLVRRRGQEARLRCSPMKGHSHVYWYRQLPEEGLKFMVYLQKENIIDESGMPKERFSAEFPKEGPSILRIQQVVRGDSAAYFCASSPGAINNEQFFGPGTRLTVL.

The rearrangement links TRBV28 to TRBJ2-7; the match to TRBD2 covers 12 bases. The V segment lost 3 bases and the J segment 6 bases; nucleotides outside the gene matches: 6. This CDR3 is 15 amino acids long. Germline CDR1 MDHEN, CDR2 SYDVKM. As DNA, the CDR3 is TGTGCCAGCAGTTTTTCGACTAGCGGGAGACGCGAGCAGTACTTC. Translated, it gives CASSFSTSGRREQYF.

The chain is built from TRBV19 and TRBJ1-1; TRBD1 matches at 9 bases. With 3 bases clipped from V and 6 bases from J, the junction kept 5 bases outside the gene matches. The CDR3 has 14 amino acids. Germline V gives CDR1 LNHDA, CDR2 SQIVND (reference sequence). The DNA for the CDR3 is TGTGCCAGTAGTATTTGGGACAGGGCTTCTGAAGCTTTCTTT. Protein: CASSIWDRASEAFF. Complete variable domain (other parts from reference TRBV19 and TRBJ1-1): DGGITQSPKYLFRKEGQNVTLSCEQNLNHDAMYWYRQDPGQGLRLIYYSQIVNDFQKGDIAEGYSVSREKKESFPLTVTSAQKNPTAFYLCASSIWDRASEAFFGQGTRLTVV.

The chain employs TRBV9 and TRBJ1-2; D is unresolved. Germline loops: CDR1 SGDLS, CDR2 YYNGEE. V was clipped by 0 bases and J by 4 bases, with 10 bases between them. The CDR3 covers 14 residues. CDR3 coding DNA: TGTGCCAGCAGCGTAGGGCGGGCATCCTATGGCTACACCTTC. Its protein product is CASSVGRASYGYTF.

This clonotype was seen only a few times. The rearrangement links TRBV5-4 to TRBJ1-1; 7 bases map to TRBD1. The CDR3 consists of 16 residues. Trimming took 1 base from V and 3 from J; bases not matched to a gene: 9. The germline V gene encodes CDR1 SGHNT and CDR2 YYREEE (reference sequence). CDR3 DNA: TGTGCCAGCAGCTTGCCCCCTACAGGGGCCGACACTGAAGCTTTCTTT. Translation: CASSLPPTGADTEAFF.

By share, this clonotype ranks as medium-sized. J is TRBJ2-7 and V is TRBV27; D remains unclear. The CDR3 is 11 amino acids. The V and J ends lost 3 bases and 5 bases respectively, with 5 bases between them. Germline V gene lookup returns CDR1 MNHEY and CDR2 SMNVEV (reference sequence). The CDR3, as DNA: TGTGCCAGCAGTTTCGGAAACGAGCAGTACTTC. It yields the protein CASSFGNEQYF.

By sample share, this clonotype is medium-sized. V usage is TRBV6-5 and J usage is TRBJ1-1, with D unclear. V was clipped by 2 bases and J by 0 bases, with 10 bases between them. The CDR3 loop spans 15 amino acids. Germline assignment: CDR1 MNHEY and CDR2 SVGAGI. CDR3 nucleotides: TGTGCCAGCAGTTACGAGACGGATTTGAACACTGAAGCTTTCTTT. This gives the protein CASSYETDLNTEAFF.

By its share, this clonotype is medium-sized (0.01 to 0.1%). CDR3 amino acids: CSVVREGANVLTF. For the CDR3, the DNA is TGCAGCGTTGTTCGAGAGGGGGCCAACGTCCTGACTTTC. The V gene is TRBV29-1, the J gene TRBJ2-6; D is unclear. This CDR3 contains 13 residues. Germline CDR1 SQVTM, CDR2 ANQGSEA. V lost 4 bases to trimming and J lost 4 bases, with 8 bases between them.

This clonotype was observed a handful of times. V is TRBV4-1 and J is TRBJ2-1, with unresolved D. CDR1 and CDR2 (germline): MGHRA, YSYEKL. The CDR3 covers 16 residues. V was cut by 1 base and J by 0 bases, with 10 bases left in between. The CDR3 protein is CASSQGPRSSYNEQFF. CDR3 coding DNA: TGCGCCAGCAGCCAAGGCCCACGGAGCTCCTACAATGAGCAGTTCTTC.

V usage is TRBV12-3 or TRBV12-4 and J usage is TRBJ1-5; no reliable D call. This CDR3 is 14 amino acids long. V was pared by 1 base and J by 8 bases, with 12 bases between. CDR3 nucleotide sequence: TGTGCCAGCAGTTTAGATACTTCGTGGGAGCCCCAGCATTTT. Translation: CASSLDTSWEPQHF.

This clonotype was seen a few times. The V gene is TRBV5-6, the J gene TRBJ2-1; D possibly corresponds to TRBD1 (7 bases). The germline CDR1 and CDR2 sequences are SGHDT and YYEEEE. The CDR3 has 15 residues. The V and J ends lost 0 bases and 5 bases respectively, with 12 bases between them. The CDR3 region is CASSLGQGGNNEQFF. The CDR3 DNA follows: TGTGCCAGCAGCTTGGGACAGGGAGGCAACAATGAGCAGTTCTTC.

This clonotype was recorded a few times. V is TRBV29-1 and J is TRBJ2-3, with 10 bases lining up with TRBD2. V dropped 5 bases and J dropped 0; count of bases not matched to a gene: 2. The CDR3 contains 14 residues. The germline V gene encodes CDR1 SQVTM and CDR2 ANQGSEA. CDR3 DNA sequence: TGCAGCGTTAAGCGGGAGGGAAGCACAGATACGCAGTATTTT. The encoded protein is CSVKREGSTDTQYF.

There are a few counts of this clonotype. V is TRBV5-6 and J is TRBJ2-3; the match to TRBD2 covers 7 bases. The ends lost 3 bases at V and 1 base at J; junction bases unmatched: 2. CDR1 and CDR2 (germline): SGHDT, YYEEEE. The CDR3 is made up of 14 amino acids. This chain's CDR3 is CASSWGGGTDTQYF. CDR3 DNA sequence: TGTGCCAGCAGCTGGGGAGGGGGCACAGATACGCAGTATTTT.